These 17 T cell receptor beta chains came from one sample sequenced in a study of cytomegalovirus exposure and HLA in healthy donors. Primers: 60 Vbeta forward and 13 Jbeta reverse. Method: immunoSEQ multiplex PCR; TCRdb's copy keeps in-frame clones and lacks some. The profile covers more than 95,000 clones, with 76% appearing a single time and 5% to 6% taken by the ten largest. Sequencing was carried out using PBMCs. These receptors originate from a young woman in good health and CMV-seropositive.

The CDR3 bases are TGTGCCATCACCAGGACAGGGATGGACGAGCAGTACTTC. As protein: CAITRTGMDEQYF. The chain couples TRBV10-3 to TRBJ2-7; 8 bases fit TRBD1. V lost 7 bases to trimming and J lost 5 bases; unmatched junction nucleotides: 7. This CDR3 contains 13 residues. CDR1 and CDR2 from the germline V gene are ENHRY and SYGVKD.

This clone turned up a few times. J is TRBJ2-1 and V is TRBV29-1, with D possibly being TRBD1 (6 bases). Germline-derived CDR1 and CDR2 are SQVTM and ANQGSEA. The CDR3 is 12 amino acids. Trimming removed 2 bases from V and 9 bases from J, with 11 bases in between. CDR3 sequence: CSVENGGGEQFF. In DNA, the CDR3 is TGCAGCGTTGAAAATGGGGGCGGTGAGCAGTTCTTC.

This chain connects TRBV29-1 to TRBJ2-3, with D possibly TRBD2 on 6 matching bases. This CDR3 has 13 residues. The germline V and J ends were trimmed by 5 bases and 0 bases, with 9 bases remaining between them. CDR1 and CDR2 from the germline V gene are SQVTM and ANQGSEA. CDR3 amino acids: CSVKAGSTDTQYF. CDR3 coding DNA: TGCAGCGTTAAAGCGGGTAGCACAGATACGCAGTATTTT.

This clone has more than one count but fewer than ten. V and J are TRBV25-1 and TRBJ2-7, with D hard to call. V was pared by 4 bases and J by 3 bases, with 4 bases between. The CDR3 length is 11 residues. CDR1 is MGHDK and CDR2 is SYGVNS in the germline V gene. Here the CDR3 reads CASSVFYEQYF. CDR3 DNA: TGTGCCAGCAGTGTCTTCTACGAGCAGTACTTC.

The chain combines TRBV5-1 with TRBJ2-4; 8 nucleotides align to TRBD1. Germline assignment: CDR1 SGHRS and CDR2 YFSETQ. V dropped 4 bases and J dropped 3; count of bases not matched to a gene: 6. This CDR3 has 15 residues. The CDR3 bases are TGCGCCAGCAGCCCACAGGGGGTTAGCAAAAACATTCAGTACTTC. Its protein product is CASSPQGVSKNIQYF.

The chain has TRBV30 and TRBJ1-5; maybe TRBD1 (5 bases). This CDR3 spans 14 amino acids. V lost 0 bases and J lost 0, with 6 bases in between. From germline, CDR1 is GTSNPN and CDR2 SVGIG (reference sequence). CDR3 nucleotide sequence: TGTGCCTGGAGTGTAGGGGTTAGCAATCAGCCCCAGCATTTT. Translating it yields CAWSVGVSNQPQHF.

This CDR3 reads CASSEPGTSGETQYF. The CDR3 DNA reads TGTGCCAGCAGTGAGCCCGGGACTAGCGGAGAGACCCAGTACTTC. The chain links TRBV2 to TRBJ2-5, with 11 bases aligning to TRBD2. Germline values: CDR1 SNHLY, CDR2 FYNNEI. This CDR3 has 15 amino acids. With V trimmed by 3 bases and J by 4 bases, 4 bases remained unmatched.

The chain links TRBV19 to TRBJ1-5; D call uncertain. Germline lookup yields CDR1 LNHDA and CDR2 SQIVND (reference sequence). The CDR3 extends over 13 amino acids. The ends were cut back, 7 bases at V and 7 bases at J, with 14 bases in the middle. The CDR3 sequence is CASTVAPGQPQHF. CDR3 in DNA: TGTGCCAGTACCGTGGCCCCCGGGCAGCCCCAGCATTTT. The full variable domain, completed using reference TRBV19 and TRBJ1-5, is DGGITQSPKYLFRKEGQNVTLSCEQNLNHDAMYWYRQDPGQGLRLIYYSQIVNDFQKGDIAEGYSVSREKKESFPLTVTSAQKNPTAFYLCASTVAPGQPQHFGDGTRLSIL.

The V and J genes are TRBV9 and TRBJ1-2; 8 nucleotides agree with TRBD1. After removal of 2 bases from V and 7 bases from J, the junction contained 4 bases not matched to a gene. The CDR3 spans 13 residues. Per the germline V gene, CDR1 is SGDLS and CDR2 is YYNGEE. CDR3 DNA: TGTGCCAGCAGCGTGGGGACAGGAGGTGGCTACACCTTC. This codes for CASSVGTGGGYTF.

The chain combines TRBV28 with TRBJ2-7; D not certain. There are 12 residues in the CDR3. V lost 6 bases to trimming and J lost 2 bases, with 8 bases between them. From germline, CDR1 is MDHEN and CDR2 SYDVKM. CDR3 protein: CASRADTYEQYF. CDR3 DNA sequence: TGTGCCAGCAGGGCCGACACCTACGAGCAGTACTTC.

V is TRBV5-6 and J is TRBJ2-2; 8 bases agree with TRBD2. The CDR3 covers 15 residues. V lost 4 bases to trimming and J lost 7 bases; unmatched junction nucleotides: 9. CDR1 is SGHDT, CDR2 YYEEEE, per germline. The CDR3 bases are TGTGCCAGCAGCCCGACCGGGACTAGGAGCGGGGAGCTGTTTTTT. Translated, it gives CASSPTGTRSGELFF.

The genes are TRBV2 and TRBJ1-6; tentative D call: TRBD1 (5 bases). V was clipped by 7 bases and J by 18 bases, with 19 bases between them. The germline V gene has CDR1 SNHLY and CDR2 FYNNEI. The CDR3 totals 12 residues. CDR3 sequence: CASNPGEGPHHF. The CDR3 DNA is TGTGCCAGCAATCCGGGGGAGGGTCCGCACCACTTT.

The V and J genes are TRBV13 and TRBJ2-7; weak D call: TRBD1 (6 bases). V lost 5 bases to trimming and J lost 2 bases, with 10 bases between them. Germline assignment: CDR1 PRHDT and CDR2 FYEKMQ (reference sequence). The CDR3 has 13 amino acids. This CDR3 reads CASSTTGTYEQYF. The DNA for the CDR3 is TGTGCCAGCAGCACGACAGGCACCTACGAGCAGTACTTC.

The chain joins TRBV11-2 to TRBJ2-7; perhaps TRBD1 as D (6 bases). The V end lost 5 bases, the J end lost 5 bases, and 13 bases lay between the germline ends. This CDR3 is 13 amino acids long. Germline assignment: CDR1 SGHAT and CDR2 FQNNGV. CDR3 in amino acids: CASSSTGWDEQYF. CDR3 coding DNA: TGTGCCAGCAGCAGTACAGGGTGGGACGAGCAGTACTTC. The entire variable domain, with the rest obtained from reference TRBV11-2 and TRBJ2-7, is as follows: EAGVAQSPRYKIIEKRQSVAFWCNPISGHATLYWYQQILGQGPKLLIQFQNNGVVDDSQLPKDRFSAERLKGVDSTLKIQPAKLEDSAVYLCASSSTGWDEQYFGPGTRLTVT.

The chain employs TRBV4-1 and TRBJ2-1; D gene uncertain. Germline CDR1 MGHRA, CDR2 YSYEKL. There are 9 residues in the CDR3. With 1 base removed from V and 15 bases from J, the gap between germline ends came to 4 bases. The CDR3 region has the DNA TGCGCCAGCAGCCAAGGGCCGTTCTTC. Translation gives CASSQGPFF.

This clone came up a few times. V and J are TRBV19 and TRBJ2-3; 14 bases are a match to TRBD2. Germline CDR1 is LNHDA and CDR2 is SQIVND (reference sequence). The CDR3 loop spans 17 amino acids. V was pared by 2 bases and J by 4 bases, with 5 bases of the junction left unmatched. This CDR3 is CASSIKGTSGRPDTQYF. The DNA of the CDR3 is TGTGCCAGTAGTATAAAAGGGACTAGCGGGAGACCAGATACGCAGTATTTT.

Details on this clone: Other DNA sequences in this specimen translate into the identical CDR3. The rearrangement links TRBV5-1 to TRBJ2-2; 7 bases line up with TRBD1. Germline CDR1 and CDR2: SGHRS and YFSETQ. CDR3 length equals 13 residues. V was pared by 5 bases and J by 5 bases, with 3 bases of the junction left unmatched. CDR3 coding DNA: TGCGCCAGCAGTTCACAGGGGACCGGGGAGCTGTTTTTT. It codes for CASSSQGTGELFF.